The rows below give T cell receptor beta chains drawn from one sample of a study of siplizumab effects on memory and regulatory T cells. TCRdb keeps only in-frame clones here, not all; method: immunoSEQ multiplex PCR. The sample lists approximately 56,000 clones, approximately 97% occurring once. The sequenced material came from naive CD8+ T cells sorted from blood. The source of these receptors is a human donor in good health. Both conserved end residues are part of each CDR3. Fields, in order: D gene, J gene, clone size, V gene, CDR3 protein, CDR3 DNA. A D gene is named only where the DNA matches it firmly. The size field is filled for only some rows; it gives once, few, many or a size class.

TRBD1 TRBJ2-7 once TRBV11-2 CASSLLTQGASYEQYF TGTGCCAGCAGCTTATTGACCCAGGGGGCGTCCTACGAGCAGTACTTC
TRBD1 TRBJ2-7 . TRBV29-1 CSVGGTGESYEQYF TGCAGCGTAGGAGGGACAGGGGAAAGCTACGAGCAGTACTTC
TRBD2 TRBJ2-4 once TRBV11-3 CASSLQRENIQYF TGTGCCAGCAGCTTACAGCGGGAGAACATTCAGTACTTC
. TRBJ2-1 . TRBV23-1 CASSQSSNWGNEQFF TGCGCCAGCAGTCAATCCTCGAACTGGGGCAATGAGCAGTTCTTC
. TRBJ2-1 . TRBV11-2 CASSLPRPSLNNEQFF TGTGCCAGCAGCTTGCCCAGACCTTCCTTGAACAATGAGCAGTTCTTC
. TRBJ1-1 . TRBV11-2 CASSLWGGAEAFF TGTGCCAGCAGCTTATGGGGGGGAGCTGAAGCTTTCTTT
TRBD1 TRBJ2-2 once TRBV28 CASIARDRGRAGELFF TGTGCCAGCATTGCCCGGGACAGGGGGCGCGCCGGGGAGCTGTTTTTT
TRBD1 TRBJ2-7 . TRBV11-2 CASSSGTGIGEQYF TGTGCCAGCAGCTCCGGGACAGGGATAGGCGAGCAGTACTTC
TRBD2 TRBJ2-1 . TRBV5-1 CASSLSGSSYNEQFF TGCGCCAGCAGCCTTAGCGGGAGCTCCTACAATGAGCAGTTCTTC
. TRBJ2-1 . TRBV11-2 CASSLAGAPIEQFF TGTGCCAGCAGCTTAGCAGGGGCGCCTATTGAGCAGTTCTTC
. TRBJ2-1 . TRBV4-1 CASSQGINNEQFF TGCGCCAGCAGCCAAGGAATAAACAATGAGCAGTTCTTC
TRBD2 TRBJ2-1 . TRBV27 CASRARTSGRSDEQFF TGTGCCAGCAGGGCGCGGACTAGCGGGAGAAGCGATGAGCAGTTCTTC
TRBD2 TRBJ2-1 . TRBV10-2 CASSLAGGAYNEQFF TGCGCCAGCAGCCTAGCGGGAGGGGCCTACAATGAGCAGTTCTTC
. TRBJ2-4 . TRBV7-6 CASSSRLENIQYF TGTGCCAGCAGCTCGCGACTGGAGAACATTCAGTACTTC
TRBD1 TRBJ2-7 . TRBV27 CASGDRDYEQYF TGTGCCAGCGGAGACAGGGATTACGAGCAGTACTTC
. TRBJ2-7 few TRBV5-1 CASSWGNYEQYF TGCGCCAGCAGCTGGGGAAACTACGAGCAGTACTTC
. TRBJ2-3 . TRBV7-8 CASSLGVGLVRDTQYF TGTGCCAGCAGCTTAGGAGTGGGACTTGTGAGGGATACGCAGTATTTT
. TRBJ2-1 . TRBV15 CATSNLGTPNLNNEQFF TGTGCCACCAGCAACCTCGGGACTCCCAACCTGAACAATGAGCAGTTCTTC
TRBD2 TRBJ2-1 . TRBV18 CASSPGTSVEEQFF TGTGCCAGCTCACCGGGGACTAGCGTGGAAGAGCAGTTCTTC
TRBD1 TRBJ2-7 . TRBV11-1 CASSLARDSPYEQYF TGTGCCAGCAGCTTGGCCCGGGACAGTCCCTACGAGCAGTACTTC
. TRBJ1-1 . TRBV7-8 CASSLQGTLNTEAFF TGTGCCAGCAGCTTGCAAGGGACCTTAAACACTGAAGCTTTCTTT
. TRBJ2-7 once TRBV19 CASSLGYEQYF TGTGCCAGTAGCCTGGGCTACGAGCAGTACTTC
TRBD1 TRBJ1-1 . TRBV7-9 CASSLGGRGKTEAFF TGTGCCAGCAGCTTAGGGGGCAGGGGGAAGACTGAAGCTTTCTTT
. TRBJ2-7 . TRBV30 CAWSVGVGEQYF TGTGCCTGGAGTGTTGGGGTGGGCGAGCAGTACTTC
. TRBJ1-3 . TRBV30 CAWRPGAGNTIYF TGTGCCTGGAGACCAGGAGCTGGAAACACCATATATTTT
. TRBJ2-7 . TRBV4-1 CASSLLEGEQYF TGCGCCAGCAGCCTGTTAGAGGGCGAGCAGTACTTC
. TRBJ2-7 . TRBV25-1 CASSASPHEQYF TGTGCCAGCAGTGCGTCCCCCCACGAGCAGTACTTC
. TRBJ2-3 . TRBV9 CASSVGMDTQYF TGTGCCAGCAGCGTAGGAATGGATACGCAGTATTTT
. TRBJ2-3 . TRBV25-1 CASSEWEAGAITDTQYF TGTGCCAGCAGTGAATGGGAGGCAGGGGCTATCACAGATACGCAGTATTTT
. TRBJ1-6 . TRBV9 CASSVEGDNSPLHF TGTGCCAGCAGCGTAGAAGGGGATAATTCACCCCTCCACTTT
TRBD2 TRBJ2-1 . TRBV9 CASSVGTSGVNEQFF TGTGCCAGCAGCGTAGGGACTAGTGGGGTGAATGAGCAGTTCTTC
. TRBJ2-2 . TRBV7-8 CASSLVMERTNTGELFF TGTGCCAGCAGCTTAGTTATGGAGCGAACGAACACCGGGGAGCTGTTTTTT
. TRBJ2-7 once TRBV5-6 CASSPGHLVYEQYF TGTGCCAGCAGCCCCGGACACCTCGTGTACGAGCAGTACTTC
TRBD2 TRBJ2-7 . TRBV29-1 CSVAGTSSGEQYF TGCAGCGTAGCCGGGACTAGTTCTGGCGAGCAGTACTTC
TRBD2 TRBJ2-1 . TRBV12-5 CASGLLSPGLAGSNEQFF TGTGCTAGTGGTTTGCTATCACCGGGACTAGCGGGCTCCAATGAGCAGTTCTTC
. TRBJ1-6 once TRBV5-4 CASSVGSSPLHF TGTGCCAGCAGCGTGGGTAGTTCACCCCTCCACTTT
TRBD2 TRBJ2-7 . TRBV7-9 CATGLAGVAYEQYF TGTGCCACGGGACTAGCGGGAGTAGCCTACGAGCAGTACTTC
TRBD1 TRBJ1-1 . TRBV27 CASKDLTGDRAFF TGTGCCAGCAAAGATTTGACAGGGGATCGCGCTTTCTTT
. TRBJ2-1 . TRBV27 CASSFSGSYNEQFF TGTGCCAGCAGTTTCTCAGGGTCCTACAATGAGCAGTTCTTC
. TRBJ2-6 . TRBV18 CASSPRDTGANVLTF TGTGCCAGCTCACCGCGCGATACTGGGGCCAACGTCCTGACTTTC
TRBD2 TRBJ2-7 . TRBV6-5 CASSYRLAGYEQYF TGTGCCAGCAGTTACCGACTAGCTGGCTACGAGCAGTACTTC
TRBD1 TRBJ2-7 . TRBV6-5 CASSLGTGGREQYF TGTGCCAGCAGTTTGGGGACAGGGGGGAGGGAGCAGTACTTC
. TRBJ2-7 . TRBV6-5 CASSQGSSYEQYF TGTGCCAGCAGTCAGGGGAGCTCCTACGAGCAGTACTTC
. TRBJ2-7 . TRBV19 CASSTPLGVYEQYF TGTGCCAGTAGCACCCCCTTGGGAGTCTACGAGCAGTACTTC
. TRBJ2-1 . TRBV7-9 CASSLGGGNEQFF TGTGCCAGCAGCTTAGGGGGTGGGAATGAGCAGTTCTTC
. TRBJ2-5 . TRBV28 CASSPQETQYF TGTGCCAGCAGTCCACAAGAGACCCAGTACTTC